These 20 T cell receptor beta chains share one sample of origin, sequenced in a study of shared clonotypes between healthy human individuals. Sequenced by immunoSEQ multiplex PCR; TCRdb stores in-frame clones only, minus some. The sample carries about 1.5 million clones, under 99% recorded once. The material sequenced was naive CD4+ T cells sorted from blood. The subset denotes: CD45RA+ positively selected. The receptors originated from a man aged 25 to 40 in good health.

The V call is TRBV15, the J call TRBJ2-1, with D tentatively TRBD2 (6 bases). From germline, CDR1 is LNHNV and CDR2 YYDKDF (reference sequence). The CDR3 runs 14 residues. V dropped 0 bases and J dropped 7 bases, with 10 bases sitting between them. The CDR3 DNA follows: TGTGCCACCAGCAGAGATTTTGGAGGGAATGAGCAGTTCTTC. This translates into CATSRDFGGNEQFF.

This clone was picked up one time. This chain connects TRBV5-1 to TRBJ2-6; a weak D match, TRBD1 (5 bases). CDR1 is SGHRS and CDR2 is YFSETQ in the germline V gene. V lost 3 bases to trimming and J lost 1 base, with 20 bases between them. The CDR3 has 19 amino acids. CDR3 sequence (DNA): TGCGCCAGCAGCTGGCGTAAGACAGTCCAGACTTCTGGGGCCAACGTCCTGACTTTC. This encodes CASSWRKTVQTSGANVLTF.

The V gene is TRBV7-3, the J gene TRBJ1-1; 11 nucleotides align to TRBD1. Germline trimming cut 5 bases from V and 4 bases from J; bases unmatched to any gene: 3. The CDR3 extends over 14 amino acids. The V gene's germline CDR1 is SGHTA and CDR2 FQGTGA. This CDR3 reads CASSHGTGGTEAFF. The CDR3 DNA follows: TGTGCCAGCAGCCACGGGACAGGGGGCACTGAAGCTTTCTTT.

This sequence joins TRBV6-1 and TRBJ1-2; D remains unclear. Trimming removed 0 bases at V and 5 bases at J, with 10 bases between. Per germline, CDR1 MNHNS and CDR2 SASEGT. This CDR3 has 14 residues. The CDR3 nucleotides are TGTGCCAGCAGTGAAGCAGCTGGGTCATATGGCTACACCTTC. This sequence encodes CASSEAAGSYGYTF.

The gene calls are TRBV29-1 and TRBJ2-5; D remains unclear. CDR1 and CDR2 from the germline V gene are SQVTM and ANQGSEA. The CDR3 is made up of 13 amino acids. V gave up 4 bases and J gave up 4 bases, with 13 bases separating them. The CDR3 DNA is TGCAGCGTTGGTGAGGCAGCCCTAGAGACCCAGTACTTC. Translated, it gives CSVGEAALETQYF. The full variable domain, its missing parts supplied by reference TRBV29-1 and TRBJ2-5, is SAVISQKPSRDICQRGTSLTIQCQVDSQVTMMFWYRQQPGQSLTLIATANQGSEATYESGFVIDKFPISRPNLTFSTLTVSNMSPEDSSIYLCSVGEAALETQYFGPGTRLLVL.

Only one count was recorded for this clone. The rearrangement links TRBV5-8 to TRBJ2-7, with D unclear. The CDR3 is 14 amino acids. Germline values: CDR1 SGHTS, CDR2 YDEGEE. Trimming stripped 7 bases from V and 4 bases from J, with 18 bases between. CDR3 protein: CASVVLFGLYEQYF. The CDR3 nucleotides are TGTGCCAGCGTCGTGCTTTTCGGGTTATACGAGCAGTACTTC. Full variable domain (rest looked up from reference TRBV5-8 and TRBJ2-7): EAGVTQSPTHLIKTRGQQATLRCSPISGHTSVYWYQQALGLGLQFLLWYDEGEERNRGNFPPRFSGRQFPNYSSELNVNALELEDSALYLCASVVLFGLYEQYFGPGTRLTVT.

The chain uses TRBV6-1 and TRBJ2-3; D may correspond to TRBD1 or TRBD2 (5 bases each). Trimming removed 0 bases at V and 6 bases at J, with 16 bases between. The germline V gene has CDR1 MNHNS and CDR2 SASEGT. The CDR3 has 16 residues. The CDR3 protein is CASSEADGTRTDTQYF. The CDR3 DNA reads TGTGCCAGCAGTGAAGCGGACGGGACGAGGACTGATACGCAGTATTTT.

V is TRBV5-1 and J is TRBJ2-2, with D uncertain. With 2 bases removed from V and 0 bases from J, the gap between germline ends came to 5 bases. From germline, CDR1 is SGHRS and CDR2 YFSETQ. This CDR3 is built from 14 residues. The CDR3 DNA is TGCGCCAGCAGCTTCACAGCGAACACCGGGGAGCTGTTTTTT. This sequence encodes CASSFTANTGELFF.

The CDR3 sequence is CASSSGLAGDRETQYF. The CDR3 DNA is TGTGCCAGCAGCTCTGGACTAGCGGGAGATAGAGAGACCCAGTACTTC. The chain carries TRBV11-2 and TRBJ2-5, with TRBD2 matching 13 bases. The CDR3 covers 16 residues. Germline values: CDR1 SGHAT, CDR2 FQNNGV. J lost 4 bases, V lost 4 bases, and 6 bases had no gene match.

The V and J genes are TRBV5-4 and TRBJ2-3; TRBD1 matches 7 bases. J gave up 0 bases and V 6 bases, and 4 bases lay outside the gene matches. This CDR3 is built from 14 residues. Per germline, CDR1 SGHNT and CDR2 YYREEE (reference sequence). CDR3 sequence (DNA): TGTGCCAGCACCGGGACAGTCAGCACAGATACGCAGTATTTT. This translates into CASTGTVSTDTQYF.

This clone was observed a single time. The chain joins TRBV21-1 to TRBJ1-3. TRBV21-1 is an annotated pseudogene. This CDR3 has 16 residues. This CDR3 is CASSKERVVIGNTIYF. CDR3 DNA sequence: TGTGCCAGCAGCAAAGAGCGCGTAGTGATCGGAAACACCATATATTTT.

The V and J genes are TRBV10-3 and TRBJ1-5, with a weak D call TRBD1 (6 bases). This CDR3 contains 15 residues. Per the germline V gene, CDR1 is ENHRY and CDR2 is SYGVKD. Trimming took off 4 bases at V and 0 bases at J, with 10 bases between the two ends. The CDR3 nucleotides read TGTGCCATCAGTGGTGCAGGGGATAGCAATCAGCCCCAGCATTTT. Translating gives CAISGAGDSNQPQHF.

The V and J genes are TRBV5-1 and TRBJ2-1, with a tentative D call TRBD1 (6 bases). Trimming removed 0 bases from V and 3 bases from J, with 13 bases in between. This CDR3 has 16 residues. CDR1 is SGHRS and CDR2 is YFSETQ in the germline V gene. The CDR3 coding sequence is TGCGCCAGCAGCTTGGCCGCGGACAGACACTACAATGAGCAGTTCTTC. Translation gives CASSLAADRHYNEQFF.

The chain joins TRBV7-6 to TRBJ2-2, with 8 bases that match TRBD2. This CDR3 is built from 19 residues. Germline CDR1 reads SGHVS; CDR2 reads FNYEAQ. V shed 0 bases and J 4 bases; nucleotides not matched to a gene: 13. The CDR3: CASSLAARIAGIFTGELFF. In nucleotides, the CDR3 is TGTGCCAGCAGCTTAGCCGCCCGGATAGCGGGAATTTTCACCGGGGAGCTGTTTTTT.

The chain joins TRBV7-6 to TRBJ1-1, with a tentative D call TRBD1 (6 bases). The germline V and J ends were trimmed by 3 bases and 4 bases, with 15 bases remaining between them. This CDR3 is built from 15 residues. Germline CDR1 and CDR2: SGHVS and FNYEAQ. The CDR3 DNA reads TGTGCCAGCAGCTTCACACAGGGTAGGAGCACTGAAGCTTTCTTT. The encoded protein is CASSFTQGRSTEAFF.

The chain joins TRBV10-2 to TRBJ2-7; D is ambiguous. The CDR3 has 14 residues. Trimming removed 8 bases from V and 0 bases from J, with 14 bases in between. Per germline, CDR1 WSHSY and CDR2 SAAADI. The chain's CDR3 is CASVPGLSSYEQYF. The DNA for the CDR3 is TGCGCCAGCGTTCCAGGTCTGAGCTCCTACGAGCAGTACTTC.

The rearrangement joins TRBV11-2 to TRBJ1-1; possibly TRBD1 for D (6 bases). V was trimmed by 3 bases and J by 1 base, leaving 9 bases between them. CDR1 SGHAT and CDR2 FQNNGV come from the germline V gene. This CDR3 is built from 14 residues. Here the CDR3 reads CASSFSGANTEAFF. The CDR3 nucleotides read TGTGCCAGCAGCTTTTCAGGGGCGAACACTGAAGCTTTCTTT.

This rearrangement joins TRBV2 to TRBJ2-7; 13 bases align to TRBD2. This CDR3 contains 16 residues. Germline V gives CDR1 SNHLY, CDR2 FYNNEI. The V segment lost 2 bases and the J segment 4 bases; nucleotides outside the gene matches: 5. The CDR3 reads CASSENSGLAGYEQYF. The CDR3 nucleotides are TGTGCCAGCAGTGAAAATTCGGGACTAGCGGGATACGAGCAGTACTTC.

This chain uses TRBV10-1 with TRBJ2-1; TRBD2 is a possible D gene (6 bases). Trimming shortened V by 3 bases and J by 7 bases, and 13 bases separated the two germline ends. The germline CDR1 and CDR2 sequences are WNHNN and SYGVQD (reference sequence). This CDR3 is 14 amino acids long. CDR3 bases: TGCGCCAGCAGTGACGGGGGTATGGCGAATGAGCAGTTCTTC. Translated: CASSDGGMANEQFF.

J is TRBJ2-3 and V is TRBV19; 9 bases map to TRBD1. Germline V gene lookup returns CDR1 LNHDA and CDR2 SQIVND (reference sequence). The ends lost 2 bases at V and 6 bases at J; junction bases unmatched: 9. The CDR3 extends over 16 amino acids. The CDR3 sequence: CASSITGGTGWDTQYF. CDR3 DNA: TGTGCCAGTAGTATAACCGGGGGGACAGGGTGGGATACGCAGTATTTT.